This passage covers 8 T cell receptor beta chains from one sample sequenced in a study of OX40 agonist ivuxolimab in advanced cancers. The method was immunoSEQ multiplex PCR; TCRdb's version includes in-frame clones alone and lacks a portion of them. The sample carries roughly 93,000 clones, around 90% recorded once. The sample consisted of CD4+ or CD8+ T cells sorted from blood, taken in a trial of the OX40 agonist ivuxolimab. These receptors were collected from an adult with an advanced solid tumor such as melanoma, head and neck, liver or kidney cancer.

The rearrangement joins TRBV30 to TRBJ1-1; 7 nucleotides align to TRBD1. The CDR3 has 15 amino acids. The V and J ends lost 2 bases and 2 bases, in that order; junction bases with no gene match: 8. Per the germline V gene, CDR1 is GTSNPN and CDR2 is SVGIG (reference sequence). CDR3 nucleotide sequence: TGTGCCTGGAGTCTACAGGGGATCGGTAACACTGAAGCTTTCTTT. Protein product: CAWSLQGIGNTEAFF. Supplemented by reference TRBV30 and TRBJ1-1, the full variable domain reads SQTIHQWPATLVQPVGSPLSLECTVEGTSNPNLYWYRQAAGRGLQLLFYSVGIGQISSEVPQNLSASRPQDRQFILSSKKLLLSDSGFYLCAWSLQGIGNTEAFFGQGTRLTVV.

This rearrangement joins TRBV2 to TRBJ2-1, with 14 nucleotides matching TRBD2. Germline assignment: CDR1 SNHLY and CDR2 FYNNEI. Trimming removed 3 bases from V and 5 bases from J; junction bases left unmatched: 6. This CDR3 is built from 17 residues. The CDR3 nucleotides are TGTGCCAGCAGTGAGTTTAGACTAGCGGGGGGGGACAATGAGCAGTTCTTC. Its translation is CASSEFRLAGGDNEQFF.

V gene TRBV23-1 combines with J gene TRBJ2-7; D possibly corresponds to TRBD1 (6 bases). Being an ORF, TRBV23-1 has a function that is uncertain. V was pared by 2 bases and J by 5 bases, with 13 bases between. This CDR3 spans 14 amino acids. The CDR3 nucleotides read TGCGCCAGCAGTCAACCTCCAGGGGTCCACGAGCAGTACTTC. It codes for CASSQPPGVHEQYF.

This chain joins TRBV21-1 and TRBJ1-2; the table's D call, TRBD1, was not checked against the DNA. TRBV21-1 is a documented pseudogene. CDR3 length equals 19 residues. Here the CDR3 reads CASSKISDRGRFQIHGYTF. DNA of the CDR3: TGTGCCAGCAGCAAAATTTCGGACAGGGGGCGTTTCCAAATCCATGGCTACACCTTC.

The rearrangement joins TRBV29-1 to TRBJ2-5, with D perhaps matching TRBD2 (5 bases). Trimming left V 3 bases short and J 0 bases short, with 20 bases between. From germline, CDR1 is SQVTM and CDR2 ANQGSEA. There are 17 residues in the CDR3. The CDR3 protein is CSVDYIASGPNQETQYF. Here the CDR3 DNA reads TGCAGCGTTGATTATATAGCGTCGGGCCCCAACCAAGAGACCCAGTACTTC.

The chain is built from TRBV5-1 and TRBJ2-3, with D possibly TRBD1 on 5 matching bases. Trimming pared 4 bases from V and 8 bases from J, leaving 14 bases between. The germline V gene has CDR1 SGHRS and CDR2 YFSETQ. The CDR3 contains 13 residues. The CDR3 spells CASSLTDSGTQYF. The CDR3 DNA follows: TGCGCCAGCAGCCTGACAGATTCGGGTACGCAGTATTTT. The variable domain in full, with the rest retrieved from reference TRBV5-1 and TRBJ2-3, is KAGVTQTPRYLIKTRGQQVTLSCSPISGHRSVSWYQQTPGQGLQFLFEYFSETQRNKGNFPGRFSGRQFSNSRSEMNVSTLELGDSALYLCASSLTDSGTQYFGPGTRLTVL.

The J gene is TRBJ1-1, the V gene TRBV5-1, with D perhaps TRBD1 (5 bases). This CDR3 comprises 14 residues. V lost 4 bases to trimming and J lost 1 base, with 11 bases between them. The germline V gene has CDR1 SGHRS and CDR2 YFSETQ. The CDR3 is CASSPGPANTEAFF. DNA for the CDR3: TGCGCCAGCAGCCCGGGACCGGCGAACACTGAAGCTTTCTTT.

The V call is TRBV7-9, the J call TRBJ1-2, with unresolved D. Germline assignment: CDR1 SEHNR and CDR2 FQNEAQ (reference sequence). This CDR3 comprises 11 residues. V gave up 8 bases and J gave up 11 bases, with 15 bases separating them. The chain's CDR3 is CASGNNQRYTF. CDR3 DNA sequence: TGTGCCAGCGGGAATAATCAGAGGTACACCTTC.